What follows are 16 T cell receptor beta chains derived from one specimen sequenced in a study of human T cells and chemical hapten exposure. Specified time point: patch test 3, about 24 weeks after DPC sensitization. Documented treatment: therapeutic diphenylcyclopropenone sensitization with weekly scalp DPC. MiXCR, applied by TCRdb to the RACE reads, yields one record per CDR3 protein. This table holds under 200,000 distinct CDR3 sequences, 25% to 35% found once. Sequenced here: whole blood, sampled in connection with sensitization to the hapten diphenylcyclopropenone (DPC). Source of these receptors: a woman between 18 and 30 years old with alopecia areata. Some clones in this sample may be carry-over from other donors' samples.

This sequence joins TRBV6-2 or TRBV6-3 and TRBJ1-6; tentatively, D is TRBD1 (6 bases). Germline V lookup: CDR1 MNHEY, CDR2 SVGEGT. The germline V and J ends were trimmed by 11 bases and 6 bases, with 14 bases remaining between them. This CDR3 is built from 13 residues. CDR3 nucleotides: TGTGCCGGCTCCGGGACACGTAATTCACCCCTCCACTTT. It codes for CAGSGTRNSPLHF.

The rearrangement uses TRBV18 and TRBJ2-2, with 7 bases matching TRBD1. Germline loops: CDR1 KGHSH, CDR2 LQKENI. The CDR3 loop spans 16 amino acids. V lost 2 bases and J lost 0; bases outside the gene matches: 3. The DNA of the CDR3 is TGTGCCAGCTCACCAAGGGGGCAGGCGAACACCGGGGAGCTGTTTTTT. Protein product: CASSPRGQANTGELFF. Full variable domain (remainder filled in from reference TRBV18 and TRBJ2-2): NAGVMQNPRHLVRRRGQEARLRCSPMKGHSHVYWYRQLPEEGLKFMVYLQKENIIDESGMPKERFSAEFPKEGPSILRIQQVVRGDSAAYFCASSPRGQANTGELFFGEGSRLTVL.

This clonotype was observed a few times. The V and J genes are TRBV2 and TRBJ1-1; tentatively, D is TRBD1 (6 bases). The germline CDR1 and CDR2 sequences are SNHLY and FYNNEI. Trimming removed 6 bases at V and 5 bases at J, with 13 bases between. This CDR3 comprises 13 residues. CDR3 sequence reads: CASRRGAVTEAFF. The CDR3 DNA reads as TGTGCCAGCAGGAGGGGGGCGGTGACTGAAGCTTTCTTT.

This clonotype was detected ten times or more. The V call is TRBV7-9, the J call TRBJ2-4, with D possibly TRBD2 on 6 matching bases. The CDR3 is 15 amino acids. Germline V lookup: CDR1 SEHNR, CDR2 FQNEAQ (reference sequence). Trimming removed 5 bases at V and 1 base at J, with 12 bases between. In DNA form, the CDR3 reads TGTGCCAGCAGCCCGCTCGGGAGTGCCAAAAACATTCAGTACTTC. Translated: CASSPLGSAKNIQYF.

There are a few counts of this clonotype. The J gene is TRBJ2-1, the V gene TRBV20-1; 14 bases match TRBD2. The CDR3 has 15 residues. V was clipped by 2 bases and J by 7 bases; unmatched bases: 4. Per germline, CDR1 DFQATT and CDR2 SNEGSKA (reference sequence). The CDR3 protein is CSARSGTSGGNEQFF. For the CDR3, the DNA is TGCAGTGCTAGATCCGGGACTAGCGGGGGTAATGAGCAGTTCTTC.

At least ten counts were recorded for this clonotype. V gene TRBV2 combines with J gene TRBJ1-2; D unresolved. The CDR3 runs 14 residues. Germline CDR1 is SNHLY and CDR2 is FYNNEI. V was trimmed by 5 bases and J by 6 bases, leaving 16 bases between them. The CDR3 nucleotides read TGTGCCAGCAGTCCCGGGAGACCGTTGGATGGCTACACCTTC. As protein: CASSPGRPLDGYTF.

This chain uses TRBV20-1 with TRBJ2-7, with a possible D match to TRBD2 (5 bases). Per the germline V gene, CDR1 is DFQATT and CDR2 is SNEGSKA (reference sequence). The CDR3 has 13 residues. The V end was cut by 3 bases, the J end by 7 bases, with 16 bases between. The CDR3 spells CSASTSGRREQYF. CDR3 DNA sequence: TGCAGTGCTAGCACTAGTGGGCGGAGGGAGCAGTACTTC.

The rearrangement links TRBV28 to TRBJ2-1, with D perhaps given as TRBD1 or TRBD2 (5 bases each). Trimming removed 6 bases from V and 5 bases from J, with 11 bases in between. This CDR3 is built from 13 residues. Per the germline V gene, CDR1 is MDHEN and CDR2 is SYDVKM. CDR3 DNA sequence: TGTGCCAGCAGGATGGTGGGGGACAATGAGCAGTTCTTC. It yields the protein CASRMVGDNEQFF.

CDR3 DNA sequence: TGTGCCAGAACAGTAGGGATACCTGGAAACACCATATATTTT. It is translated as CARTVGIPGNTIYF. This chain joins TRBV2 and TRBJ1-3; D unresolved. The ends were cut back, 9 bases at V and 2 bases at J, with 14 bases in the middle. CDR3 length equals 14 residues. CDR1 and CDR2 (germline): SNHLY, FYNNEI. The complete variable domain, with remaining parts taken from reference TRBV2 and TRBJ1-3, reads EPEVTQTPSHQVTQMGQEVILRCVPISNHLYFYWYRQILGQKVEFLVSFYNNEISEKSEIFDDQFSVERPDGSNFTLKIRSTKLEDSAMYFCARTVGIPGNTIYFGEGSWLTVV.

This clonotype has a handful of counts. This chain connects TRBV18 to TRBJ2-1; TRBD1 is a possible D gene (6 bases). Per the germline V gene, CDR1 is KGHSH and CDR2 is LQKENI. V was shortened by 5 bases and J by 0 bases, with 11 bases between the two germline ends. The CDR3 has 15 residues. CDR3 amino acids: CASSDQGTSYNEQFF. CDR3 DNA: TGTGCCAGCTCAGACCAGGGGACCTCCTACAATGAGCAGTTCTTC.

This clonotype was observed a few times. The chain has TRBV6-2 or TRBV6-3 and TRBJ1-1; D is uncertain. Trimming took 4 bases from V and 6 from J, leaving 15 bases between them. The length of the CDR3 is 14 residues. Per the germline V gene, CDR1 is MNHEY and CDR2 is SVGEGT. DNA of the CDR3: TGTGCCAGCAGTTCCCCCCTCAGCGGTCCTGAAGCTTTCTTT. This translates into CASSSPLSGPEAFF.

V and J are TRBV7-8 and TRBJ2-1; TRBD2 matches at 10 bases. Germline V gene data show CDR1 as SGHVS and CDR2 as FQNEAQ. With 1 base clipped from V and 7 bases from J, the junction kept 10 bases outside the gene matches. This CDR3 is 17 amino acids long. CDR3 sequence reads: CASSLVLAGVMGNEQFF. CDR3 DNA sequence: TGTGCCAGCAGCTTAGTTCTAGCGGGAGTCATGGGTAATGAGCAGTTCTTC.

The chain couples TRBV28 to TRBJ2-7; D ambiguous. V was cut by 5 bases and J by 0 bases, with 11 bases left in between. Germline V gives CDR1 MDHEN, CDR2 SYDVKM. This CDR3 has 14 amino acids. CDR3 nucleotide sequence: TGTGCCAGCAGTATAGGACGGGTCTCCTACGAGCAGTACTTC. Its protein is CASSIGRVSYEQYF.

The CDR3 DNA follows: TGTGCCACCAGCGAGGGGAGGTACCAAGAGACCCAGTACTTC. Translated, it gives CATSEGRYQETQYF. V gene TRBV15 combines with J gene TRBJ2-5, with TRBD2 as a possible D gene (6 bases). Germline CDR1 is LNHNV and CDR2 is YYDKDF (reference sequence). The CDR3 runs 14 residues. The V end was cut by 5 bases, the J end by 0 bases, with 10 bases between. The variable domain in full, completed from reference TRBV15 and TRBJ2-5, reads DAMVIQNPRYQVTQFGKPVTLSCSQTLNHNVMYWYQQKSSQAPKLLFHYYDKDFNNEADTPDNFQSRRPNTSFCFLDIRSPGLGDTAMYLCATSEGRYQETQYFGPGTRLLVL.

This clonotype was seen many times. The chain carries TRBV10-3 and TRBJ2-1, with 15 bases aligning to TRBD2. Looked up from germline, CDR1 is ENHRY and CDR2 is SYGVKD. The CDR3 is 16 amino acids. V was clipped by 2 bases and J by 11 bases; unmatched bases: 7. The CDR3 here is CAISERSGLAGGKQFF. DNA of the CDR3: TGTGCCATCAGTGAGAGGTCGGGACTAGCGGGGGGCAAGCAGTTCTTC.

The chain is built from TRBV6-6 and TRBJ2-5; 7 nucleotides line up with TRBD1. The germline V gene encodes CDR1 MNHNY and CDR2 SVGAGI (reference sequence). V dropped 4 bases and J dropped 3; count of bases not matched to a gene: 2. This CDR3 contains 13 residues. The CDR3 sequence: CASSWQGEETQYF. The DNA of the CDR3 is TGTGCCAGCAGTTGGCAGGGGGAAGAGACCCAGTACTTC.